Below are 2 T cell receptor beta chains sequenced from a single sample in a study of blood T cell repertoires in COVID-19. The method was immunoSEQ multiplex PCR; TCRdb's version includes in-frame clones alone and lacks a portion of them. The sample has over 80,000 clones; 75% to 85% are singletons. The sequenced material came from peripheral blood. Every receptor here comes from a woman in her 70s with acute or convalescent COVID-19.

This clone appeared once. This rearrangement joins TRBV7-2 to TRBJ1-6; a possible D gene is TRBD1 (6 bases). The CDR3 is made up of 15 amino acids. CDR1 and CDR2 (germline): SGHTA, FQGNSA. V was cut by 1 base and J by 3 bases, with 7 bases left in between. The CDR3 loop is CASSLGTVYNSPLHF. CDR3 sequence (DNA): TGTGCCAGCAGCTTAGGGACAGTCTATAATTCACCCCTCCACTTT.

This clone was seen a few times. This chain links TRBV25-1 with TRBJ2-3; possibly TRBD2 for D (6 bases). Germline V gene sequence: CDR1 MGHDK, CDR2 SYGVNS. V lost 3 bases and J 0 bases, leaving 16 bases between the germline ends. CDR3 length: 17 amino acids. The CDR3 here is CASSESLGSGSTDTQYF. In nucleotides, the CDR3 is TGTGCCAGCAGTGAGTCCTTGGGTAGCGGTAGCACAGATACGCAGTATTTT.